This is a list of T cell receptor beta chains from one sample in a study of T cells in localized non-small cell lung cancer. Clones were sequenced by immunoSEQ multiplex PCR, and TCRdb holds only the in-frame ones, with some missing. Of roughly 1,700 clones detected, approximately 33% appear once; the ten largest clones hold more than 10%. Sequenced here: lung tumor tissue, sampled before any cancer treatment. All receptors derive from a male donor aged 60 or older with stage III squamous cell lung carcinoma. CDR3s include the opening cysteine and the closing phenylalanine or tryptophan. D genes are given only for firm matches. Some rows have no size entry. The others give once, few or many, or a class for an expanded clone.

d_call j_call v_call clone_size cdr3_aa cdr3_nt
- TRBJ2-5 TRBV6-8 - CASSYQRERQGGQETQYF TGTGCCAGCAGTTATCAGCGGGAAAGACAGGGCGGCCAAGAGACCCAGTACTTC
TRBD1 TRBJ2-7 TRBV18 - CASSPTGTGRDEQYF TGTGCCAGCTCGCCCACCGGGACAGGACGCGACGAGCAGTACTTC
- TRBJ1-4 TRBV19 - CASSPQGLANEKLFF TGTGCCAGTAGTCCCCAGGGGTTGGCTAATGAAAAACTGTTTTTT
- TRBJ2-7 TRBV11-3 few CASSWGGRSYEQYF TGTGCCAGCAGCTGGGGGGGCAGGTCCTACGAGCAGTACTTC
- TRBJ1-1 TRBV11-3 few CASSLGRVTGNTEAFF TGTGCCAGCAGCTTAGGAAGAGTAACAGGGAACACTGAAGCTTTCTTT
- TRBJ2-7 TRBV1 - CASSQPGGTYEQYF TGCGCCAGCAGCCAACCAGGGGGGACCTACGAGCAGTACTTC
- TRBJ1-3 TRBV11-3 - CASSSDRIGAGNTIYF TGTGCCAGCAGCTCCGACCGAATCGGGGCTGGAAACACCATATATTTT
TRBD1 TRBJ2-5 TRBV11-3 - CASSPTWGDRETQYF TGTGCCAGCAGCCCGACCTGGGGGGACAGGGAGACCCAGTACTTC
- TRBJ2-6 TRBV19 - CASSDSSSGANVLTF TGTGCCAGTAGTGATTCGAGCTCTGGGGCCAACGTCCTGACTTTC
- TRBJ2-3 TRBV9 - CARTGTHRLDTQYF TGTGCCAGGACCGGGACCCACCGACTTGATACGCAGTATTTT
- TRBJ1-4 TRBV6-1 - CASSEAYEKLFF TGTGCCAGCAGTGAAGCTTATGAAAAACTGTTTTTT
- TRBJ2-3 TRBV19 - CASSMGGQRRDTQYF TGTGCCAGTAGTATGGGTGGGCAGAGGAGGGATACGCAGTATTTT
TRBD1 TRBJ2-1 TRBV6-8 - CAIGVQDRGDEQFF TGTGCCATAGGGGTTCAGGACAGGGGCGATGAGCAGTTCTTC
- TRBJ1-1 TRBV18 - CASSPRGPGSGMNTEAFF TGTGCCAGCTCACCAAGGGGACCAGGTTCGGGTATGAACACTGAAGCTTTCTTT
- TRBJ2-4 TRBV9 - CASSDAYKNIQYF TGTGCCAGCAGTGATGCTTACAAAAACATTCAGTACTTC
- TRBJ1-1 TRBV25-1 few CASRPPDHQGTEAFF TGTGCCAGCAGACCACCGGACCATCAGGGCACTGAAGCTTTCTTT
TRBD2 TRBJ2-7 TRBV18 - CASSPTGGAGGSEQYF TGTGCCAGCTCACCTACCGGGGGAGCGGGGGGATCCGAGCAGTACTTC
- TRBJ1-1 TRBV4-1 few CASSQEKGRNTEAFF TGCGCCAGCAGCCAAGAAAAGGGACGTAACACTGAAGCTTTCTTT
TRBD1 TRBJ1-5 TRBV18 - CASSPGQGINQPQHF TGTGCCAGCTCACCAGGACAGGGGATAAATCAGCCCCAGCATTTT
- TRBJ1-2 TRBV4-1 - CASSQNNYGYTF TGCGCCAGCAGCCAAAATAACTATGGCTACACCTTC
TRBD1 TRBJ1-6 TRBV19 - CASCPGQGNSPLHF TGTGCCAGTTGCCCGGGACAGGGAAATTCACCCCTCCACTTT
- TRBJ1-4 TRBV30 - CAWNSQLGEKLFF TGTGCCTGGAATTCCCAACTAGGGGAAAAACTGTTTTTT
- TRBJ1-1 TRBV9 - CASSVELVSEAFF TGTGCCAGCAGCGTAGAATTAGTGTCTGAAGCTTTCTTT
- TRBJ1-3 TRBV6-8 - CASSLGDAPPGVYF TGTGCCAGCAGTTTGGGGGACGCCCCCCCCGGGGTATATTTT
- TRBJ1-3 TRBV19 - CASSNVLSSKDSGNTIYF TGTGCCAGTAGTAATGTCCTTAGTAGTAAGGACTCTGGAAACACCATATATTTT
TRBD2 TRBJ2-3 TRBV11-3 - CASSLLAGGADTQYF TGTGCCAGCAGCTTACTTGCGGGGGGTGCAGATACGCAGTATTTT
- TRBJ2-3 TRBV12-5 - CASGLVQGGASTDTQYF TGTGCTAGTGGTTTGGTACAGGGGGGGGCTAGCACAGATACGCAGTATTTT
TRBD1 TRBJ1-1 TRBV11-3 medium-sized CASSWGQMNTEAFF TGTGCCAGCAGCTGGGGACAGATGAACACTGAAGCTTTCTTT
- TRBJ1-6 TRBV28 - CASSLSFSPLHF TGTGCCAGCAGTTTATCCTTTTCACCCCTCCACTTT
TRBD1 TRBJ2-7 TRBV18 - CASSPRTGITYEQYF TGTGCCAGCTCACCAAGGACAGGTATTACCTACGAGCAGTACTTC
- TRBJ1-4 TRBV27 few CASRTFGGENEKLFF TGTGCCAGCAGGACTTTCGGGGGGGAGAATGAAAAACTGTTTTTT
TRBD2 TRBJ2-1 TRBV28 - CASTPTSGYYNEQFF TGTGCCAGCACCCCGACTAGCGGGTACTACAATGAGCAGTTCTTC
- TRBJ2-1 TRBV6-8 - CASSSSGHFSQFF TGTGCCAGCAGTTCGTCGGGACATTTTTCACAGTTCTTC
TRBD1 TRBJ1-2 TRBV10-3 - CAISEWTGRSSYGYTF TGTGCCATCAGTGAGTGGACAGGTAGGTCTAGCTATGGCTACACCTTC
TRBD1 TRBJ1-1 TRBV6-8 - CASLRQGSSEAFF TGTGCCAGCCTCAGACAGGGGAGCTCTGAAGCTTTCTTT
- TRBJ2-2 TRBV5-1 - CASSFGTLNTGELFF TGCGCCAGCAGCTTCGGGACACTGAACACCGGGGAGCTGTTTTTT
- TRBJ1-6 TRBV7-5 - CASSLQGRSNSPLHF TGTGCCAGCAGCTTACAGGGAAGGTCTAATTCACCCCTCCACTTT
- TRBJ1-2 TRBV16 - CASSQKPRASGYGYTF TGTGCCAGCAGCCAAAAGCCCCGGGCCTCGGGATATGGCTACACCTTC
TRBD2 TRBJ2-2 TRBV29-1 - CSGIAGNTGELFF TGCAGCGGGATAGCGGGGAACACCGGGGAGCTGTTTTTT